Listed here are 10 T cell receptor beta chains from one sample, sequenced in a study of blood T cell repertoires in COVID-19. The data were produced by immunoSEQ multiplex PCR, yet TCRdb's version contains in-frame clones alone and is incomplete. This table has 200,000 to 250,000 clones, 70% to 85% appearing once. Sample: peripheral blood. The receptors were sampled from an elderly woman with COVID-19, enrolled during active disease.

The chain links TRBV19 to TRBJ1-5; D is uncertain. Germline values: CDR1 LNHDA, CDR2 SQIVND (reference sequence). The CDR3 loop spans 14 amino acids. Trimming took off 5 bases at V and 7 bases at J, with 15 bases between the two ends. CDR3 nucleotides: TGTGCCAGTAGTTTCCGGGAGCTGGGGCAGCCCCAGCATTTT. This gives the protein CASSFRELGQPQHF.

This CDR3 is CASRGQGGTGELFF. In DNA form, the CDR3 reads TGTGCCAGCAGGGGACAGGGTGGCACCGGGGAGCTGTTTTTT. This rearrangement joins TRBV6-4 to TRBJ2-2; 9 nucleotides line up with TRBD1. This CDR3 is 14 amino acids long. Germline V gives CDR1 MRHNA, CDR2 SNTAGT. Trimming removed 6 bases from V and 4 bases from J; junction bases left unmatched: 3.

J is TRBJ2-5 and V is TRBV5-4, with D possibly being TRBD1 (6 bases). V lost 3 bases, J lost 5 bases, and 17 bases lay in between. Looked up from germline, CDR1 is SGHNT and CDR2 is YYREEE (reference sequence). The CDR3 has 15 residues. This CDR3 reads CASSSTQGNRETQYF. The CDR3 nucleotides are TGTGCCAGCAGCTCTACCCAGGGGAACCGGGAGACCCAGTACTTC.

V gene TRBV6-5 combines with J gene TRBJ2-7; TRBD1 is a possible D gene (6 bases). The V and J ends lost 7 bases and 11 bases respectively, with 18 bases between them. CDR3 length: 12 amino acids. Germline V CDR1 and CDR2: MNHEY, SVGAGI. CDR3 protein: CASTPGASVEYF. As DNA, the CDR3 is TGTGCCAGCACGCCAGGGGCCTCCGTTGAGTACTTC.

A single count supports this clone. The chain recombines TRBV7-3 with TRBJ2-3; 11 nucleotides align to TRBD2. The trim removed 4 bases at V and 2 bases at J, leaving 8 bases unmatched. Germline CDR1 reads SGHTA; CDR2 reads FQGTGA. The CDR3 has 17 amino acids. CDR3 DNA: TGTGCCAGCAGCTCAAAACTAGCGGGGGCCCTCACAGATACGCAGTATTTT. Its protein product is CASSSKLAGALTDTQYF.

The CDR3 nucleotides are TGTGCCTCCCACACCGGGACAGATACGCAGTATTTT. Translated: CASHTGTDTQYF. The chain joins TRBV6-6 to TRBJ2-3; the D is unclear. Germline assignment: CDR1 MNHNY and CDR2 SVGAGI (reference sequence). Deletions cut 11 bases from V and 3 bases from J, with 12 bases between. The CDR3 is made up of 12 amino acids.

The rearrangement links TRBV11-2 to TRBJ2-7; maybe TRBD2 (6 bases). V lost 7 bases and J 7 bases, leaving 26 bases between the germline ends. The CDR3 runs to 16 residues. Germline CDR1 reads SGHAT; CDR2 reads FQNNGV. The CDR3 sequence is CASTWGEASARGEQYF. The CDR3 coding sequence is TGTGCCAGCACCTGGGGAGAGGCTAGCGCCCGAGGGGAGCAGTACTTC.

The chain links TRBV4-1 to TRBJ1-3, with TRBD1 as a possible D gene (5 bases). The CDR3 length is 15 residues. Germline CDR1 reads MGHRA; CDR2 reads YSYEKL. Trimming stripped 3 bases from V and 1 base from J, with 10 bases between. The CDR3 is CASSQADTSGNTIYF. CDR3 sequence (DNA): TGCGCCAGCAGCCAGGCGGACACGTCTGGAAACACCATATATTTT.

The chain is built from TRBV28 and TRBJ1-2; D possibly corresponds to TRBD1 (6 bases). Trimming cost V 7 bases and J 7 bases, with 16 bases left between them. Germline V gene sequence: CDR1 MDHEN, CDR2 SYDVKM. The CDR3 contains 13 residues. CDR3 bases: TGTGCCAGCACCTACAGGGTGCGGTCTGGCTACACCTTC. This gives the protein CASTYRVRSGYTF.

CDR3 coding DNA: TGTGCCAGCCGCGGCACCGGCGGGGTTTCTGGGGAGCAGTACTTC. Translated, it gives CASRGTGGVSGEQYF. The V and J genes are TRBV3-1 (or the pseudogene TRBV3-2) and TRBJ2-7; possible D gene TRBD2, 6 bases. This CDR3 is built from 15 residues. The V and J ends lost 8 bases and 7 bases respectively, with 24 bases between them. Per the germline V gene, CDR1 is LGHDT and CDR2 is YNNKEL (reference sequence).